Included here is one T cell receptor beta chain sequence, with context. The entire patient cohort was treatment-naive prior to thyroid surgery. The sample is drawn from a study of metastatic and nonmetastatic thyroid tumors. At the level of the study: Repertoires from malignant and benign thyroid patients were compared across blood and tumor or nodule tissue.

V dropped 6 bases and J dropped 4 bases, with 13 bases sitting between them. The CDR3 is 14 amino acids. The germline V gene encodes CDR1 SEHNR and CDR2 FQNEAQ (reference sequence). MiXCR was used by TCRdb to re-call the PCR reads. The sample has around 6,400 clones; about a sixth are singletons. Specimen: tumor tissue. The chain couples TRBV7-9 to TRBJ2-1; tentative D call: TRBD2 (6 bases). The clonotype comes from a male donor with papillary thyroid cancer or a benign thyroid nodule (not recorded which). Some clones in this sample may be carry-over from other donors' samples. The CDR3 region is CASSSGHKYNEQFF. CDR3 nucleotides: TGTGCCAGCAGTAGCGGACATAAATACAATGAGCAGTTCTTC.